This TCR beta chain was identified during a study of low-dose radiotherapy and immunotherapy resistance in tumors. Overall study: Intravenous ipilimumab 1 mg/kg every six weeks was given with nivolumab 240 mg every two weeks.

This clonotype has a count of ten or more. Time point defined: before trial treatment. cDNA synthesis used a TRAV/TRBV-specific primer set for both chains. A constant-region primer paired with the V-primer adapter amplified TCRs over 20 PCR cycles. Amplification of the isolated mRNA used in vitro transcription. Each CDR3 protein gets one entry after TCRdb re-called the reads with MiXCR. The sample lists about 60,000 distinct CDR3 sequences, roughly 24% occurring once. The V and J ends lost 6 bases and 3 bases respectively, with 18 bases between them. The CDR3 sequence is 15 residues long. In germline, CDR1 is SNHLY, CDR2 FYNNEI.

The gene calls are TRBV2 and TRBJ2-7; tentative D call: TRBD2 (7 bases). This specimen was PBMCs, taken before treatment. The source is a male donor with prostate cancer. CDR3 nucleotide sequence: TGTGCCAGCAGGGGGGGGGCAGGTGGGTTCTACGAGCAGTACTTC. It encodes CASRGGAGGFYEQYF.